A selection of T cell receptor beta chains follows, all from one sample in a study of response to subunit inactivated influenza vaccine. TCRdb reanalysed the RT-PCR reads using MiXCR and keeps one entry per CDR3 protein. Altogether 500,000 to 650,000 distinct CDR3 sequences are present, about 8% being singletons, with the ten largest covering 10% to 15%. The sequences come from PBMCs from blood, collected 23 to 25 months after vaccination. These receptors all come from a man aged 45 to 75 who received an inactivated influenza vaccine. Both conserved end residues are part of each CDR3. The order of the fields is V gene, clone size, D gene, J gene, CDR3 DNA, CDR3 protein. D genes are given only for firm matches. Not every row has a clone size; where given, it reads once, few, many or a size class.

V gene: TRBV7-2
clone size: .
D gene: TRBD1
J gene: TRBJ1-1
CDR3 DNA: TGTGCCAGCAGCTTAACCCGGGACAGGGGAGCTTTCTTT
CDR3 protein: CASSLTRDRGAFF

V gene: TRBV5-5
clone size: .
D gene: .
J gene: TRBJ2-7
CDR3 DNA: TGTGCCAGCAGTCAGCGTACAGGGTCCCACGAGCAGTACTTC
CDR3 protein: CASSQRTGSHEQYF

V gene: TRBV10-3
clone size: .
D gene: TRBD2
J gene: TRBJ2-2
CDR3 DNA: TGTGCCATCAGTGAACTAGCGGGGGGCGGGGAGCTGTTTTTT
CDR3 protein: CAISELAGGGELFF

V gene: TRBV6-2/TRBV6-3
clone size: many
D gene: TRBD1
J gene: TRBJ2-2
CDR3 DNA: TGTGCCAGCAGTTCAGGGGGCGCCGGTACCGGGGAGCTGTTTTTT
CDR3 protein: CASSSGGAGTGELFF

V gene: TRBV28
clone size: few
D gene: .
J gene: TRBJ2-7
CDR3 DNA: TGTGCCAGCAGTTTTATCGGCGGCAGATCATCCTACGAGCAGTACTTC
CDR3 protein: CASSFIGGRSSYEQYF

V gene: TRBV20-1
clone size: few
D gene: TRBD2
J gene: TRBJ2-7
CDR3 DNA: TGCAGTGCGCGTAAACTAGCGGGAGCGTATATGGGCGAGCAGTACTTC
CDR3 protein: CSARKLAGAYMGEQYF

V gene: TRBV4-3
clone size: .
D gene: .
J gene: TRBJ2-4
CDR3 DNA: TGCGCCAGCAGCCAAGATTTGGGGGGCACAAACATTCAGTACTTC
CDR3 protein: CASSQDLGGTNIQYF

V gene: TRBV20-1
clone size: few
D gene: .
J gene: TRBJ1-5
CDR3 DNA: TGCAGTGCTATACTGGACATTAGCAATCAGCCCCAGCATTTT
CDR3 protein: CSAILDISNQPQHF

V gene: TRBV6-1
clone size: .
D gene: .
J gene: TRBJ1-1
CDR3 DNA: TGTGCCAGCAGTGCTCCGGGACGGTGGGAGAACACTGAAGCTTTCTTT
CDR3 protein: CASSAPGRWENTEAFF

V gene: TRBV2
clone size: .
D gene: .
J gene: TRBJ1-5
CDR3 DNA: TGTGCCAGCAGTGAAACCAGGGGAGGACAGCCCCAGCATTTT
CDR3 protein: CASSETRGGQPQHF

V gene: TRBV28
clone size: many
D gene: TRBD1
J gene: TRBJ2-7
CDR3 DNA: TGTGCCAGCAGTTTGGGGGGACAGGGGGCCGGCGAGCAGTACTTC
CDR3 protein: CASSLGGQGAGEQYF

V gene: TRBV4-2
clone size: many
D gene: TRBD1
J gene: TRBJ1-3
CDR3 DNA: TGTGCCAGCAGCCAAGGTGGGACAGGGCGAAACACCATATATTTT
CDR3 protein: CASSQGGTGRNTIYF

V gene: TRBV7-2
clone size: few
D gene: .
J gene: TRBJ2-1
CDR3 DNA: TGTGCCAGCAGCTTATTAAGGGAACCCTACAATGAGCAGTTCTTC
CDR3 protein: CASSLLREPYNEQFF

V gene: TRBV28
clone size: many
D gene: .
J gene: TRBJ2-3
CDR3 DNA: TGTGCCAGCAGTTTATCCCATGGTTGGGGGTACACAGATACGCAGTATTTT
CDR3 protein: CASSLSHGWGYTDTQYF

V gene: TRBV28
clone size: few
D gene: .
J gene: TRBJ2-5
CDR3 DNA: TGTGCCAGCAGACCATTGAAGGGCGTAGAGACCCAGTACTTC
CDR3 protein: CASRPLKGVETQYF

V gene: TRBV12-3/TRBV12-4
clone size: many
D gene: TRBD2
J gene: TRBJ2-3
CDR3 DNA: TGTGCCTCGTCGCGGGGGGGGAGCACAGATACGCAGTATTTT
CDR3 protein: CASSRGGSTDTQYF

V gene: TRBV7-9
clone size: many
D gene: .
J gene: TRBJ1-3
CDR3 DNA: TGTGCCAGCACCACTACAGGGTCTGGAAACACCATATATTTT
CDR3 protein: CASTTTGSGNTIYF

V gene: TRBV20-1
clone size: .
D gene: .
J gene: TRBJ2-4
CDR3 DNA: TGCAGTGCCCTGCGAGGGTTAACGGGAAACATTCAGTACTTC
CDR3 protein: CSALRGLTGNIQYF

V gene: TRBV3-1
clone size: few
D gene: .
J gene: TRBJ1-1
CDR3 DNA: TGTGCCAGCAGCAACTACGGGAACACTGAAGCTTTCTTT
CDR3 protein: CASSNYGNTEAFF

V gene: TRBV20-1
clone size: few
D gene: TRBD1
J gene: TRBJ2-5
CDR3 DNA: TGCAGTGCTCAGTACGGACAGGGTACGGGGAAAGAGACCCAGTACTTC
CDR3 protein: CSAQYGQGTGKETQYF

V gene: TRBV7-6
clone size: .
D gene: .
J gene: TRBJ2-2
CDR3 DNA: TGTGCCAGCAGCTTCGGACGCCCGGGTAACGGGGAGCTGTTTTTT
CDR3 protein: CASSFGRPGNGELFF

V gene: TRBV18
clone size: .
D gene: TRBD2
J gene: TRBJ2-3
CDR3 DNA: TGTGCCAGCTCACCGTTGACTAGCGGGACGTCAGATACGCAGTATTTT
CDR3 protein: CASSPLTSGTSDTQYF

V gene: TRBV12-3/TRBV12-4
clone size: .
D gene: .
J gene: TRBJ1-5
CDR3 DNA: TGTGCCAGCAGCCCTGGGTCCCCAAATCAGCCCCAGCATTTT
CDR3 protein: CASSPGSPNQPQHF

V gene: TRBV5-1
clone size: .
D gene: TRBD1
J gene: TRBJ2-7
CDR3 DNA: TGCGCCAGCACTAACTCGGGACAGGGGGCGATAGAGCAGTACTTC
CDR3 protein: CASTNSGQGAIEQYF

V gene: TRBV6-1
clone size: .
D gene: .
J gene: TRBJ2-4
CDR3 DNA: TGTGCCACCTTGGGGGGGGCTGGAGACAAAAACATTCAGTACTTC
CDR3 protein: CATLGGAGDKNIQYF

V gene: TRBV6-5
clone size: few
D gene: .
J gene: TRBJ2-7
CDR3 DNA: TGTGCCAGCAGTTACTCGATGAGGGCCCTGGGTCGGTGGGGCTACGAGCAGTACTTC
CDR3 protein: CASSYSMRALGRWGYEQYF

V gene: TRBV20-1
clone size: few
D gene: TRBD2
J gene: TRBJ2-7
CDR3 DNA: TGCAGTGCTATAACCTCCGGGACTAGCTCCTTCGAGCAGTACTTC
CDR3 protein: CSAITSGTSSFEQYF

V gene: TRBV6-2/TRBV6-3
clone size: many
D gene: .
J gene: TRBJ2-7
CDR3 DNA: TGTGCCAGCAGGGAGATTTCTAGCTCCTACGAGCAGTACTTC
CDR3 protein: CASREISSSYEQYF

V gene: TRBV29-1
clone size: .
D gene: TRBD1
J gene: TRBJ1-5
CDR3 DNA: TGCAGCGTTGATGATAGGGGGCCCAATCAGCCCCAGCATTTT
CDR3 protein: CSVDDRGPNQPQHF